Presented here are 15 T cell receptor beta chains from one specimen sequenced in a study of blood T cell repertoires in COVID-19. The table came from immunoSEQ multiplex PCR; TCRdb's copy has only in-frame clones and leaves some out. The sample includes about 350,000 clones, 87% seen only once; the top ten take 9.5% to 10%. Source material: peripheral blood. These TCRs come from a man aged 25-45 years with COVID-19, enrolled during active disease.

The gene calls are TRBV5-1 and TRBJ1-3, with TRBD1 matching 7 bases. This CDR3 is 15 amino acids long. Germline loops: CDR1 SGHRS, CDR2 YFSETQ. V lost 3 bases and J lost 0; bases outside the gene matches: 3. CDR3 in amino acids: CASSWDSSSGNTIYF. Here the CDR3 DNA reads TGCGCCAGCAGCTGGGACAGTTCCTCTGGAAACACCATATATTTT.

The genes are TRBV7-9 and TRBJ1-4; D is unclear. V gave up 1 base and J gave up 0 bases, with 12 bases separating them. Germline CDR1 is SEHNR and CDR2 is FQNEAQ (reference sequence). The CDR3 loop spans 17 amino acids. The CDR3 DNA sequence: TGTGCCAGCAGCTTAGAGGGCCGGGGATCAACTAATGAAAAACTGTTTTTT. This codes for CASSLEGRGSTNEKLFF.

This clone was seen only once. The V call is TRBV5-1, the J call TRBJ1-4; no clear D gene. This CDR3 is 15 amino acids long. The ends were cut back, 3 bases at V and 7 bases at J, with 16 bases in the middle. CDR1 is SGHRS and CDR2 is YFSETQ in the germline V gene. For the CDR3, the DNA is TGCGCCAGCAGCTGGATGGGCAGGTTCGGTGAAAAACTGTTTTTT. This sequence encodes CASSWMGRFGEKLFF.

V is TRBV20-1 and J is TRBJ1-6; TRBD1 is a possible D gene (6 bases). The V gene lost 3 bases and the J gene lost 9 bases, with 12 bases spanning the gap. Germline CDR1 is DFQATT and CDR2 is SNEGSKA (reference sequence). This CDR3 has 13 residues. The CDR3 loop reads CSASQGILSPLHF. The CDR3 nucleotides read TGCAGTGCTAGTCAGGGGATACTTTCACCCCTCCACTTT.

The rearrangement joins TRBV5-1 to TRBJ2-1; tentative D call: TRBD1 (5 bases). V was shortened by 0 bases and J by 7 bases, with 8 bases between the two germline ends. Germline V CDR1 and CDR2: SGHRS, YFSETQ. This CDR3 comprises 13 residues. In DNA form, the CDR3 reads TGCGCCAGCAGCTTGGAGGGGAAAAATGAGCAGTTCTTC. Translated, it gives CASSLEGKNEQFF.

V usage is TRBV20-1 and J usage is TRBJ2-1; D ambiguous. The ends were cut back, 3 bases at V and 6 bases at J, with 12 bases in the middle. This CDR3 has 13 amino acids. CDR1 and CDR2 (germline): DFQATT, SNEGSKA (reference sequence). Written as DNA, the CDR3 is TGCAGTGCTAGTCCCCAGGAAGCCAATGAGCAGTTCTTC. This gives the protein CSASPQEANEQFF.

The chain recombines TRBV7-3 with TRBJ2-5; D unclear. The germline V and J ends were trimmed by 5 bases and 4 bases, with 20 bases remaining between them. Germline assignment: CDR1 SGHTA and CDR2 FQGTGA. CDR3 length: 16 residues. This CDR3 reads CASSPLGSGDRETQYF. CDR3 in DNA: TGTGCCAGCAGCCCCCTCGGGTCCGGTGACCGAGAGACCCAGTACTTC.

This clone was found once. This chain connects TRBV7-2 to TRBJ2-5, with 9 bases matching TRBD1. The V gene end was trimmed by 0 bases and the J gene end by 5 bases; junction bases not matched to a gene: 10. Germline CDR1 SGHTA, CDR2 FQGNSA. The CDR3 spans 17 residues. This chain's CDR3 is CASSLAGTGRGRETQYF. CDR3 coding DNA: TGTGCCAGCAGCTTAGCCGGGACAGGGAGGGGGCGGGAGACCCAGTACTTC.

This clone has a single count. This chain uses TRBV3-1 (or the pseudogene TRBV3-2) with TRBJ2-3; 7 nucleotides match TRBD2. There are 18 residues in the CDR3. V shed 0 bases and J 4 bases; nucleotides not matched to a gene: 13. The germline gives CDR1 LGHDT, CDR2 YNNKEL (reference sequence). CDR3 DNA sequence: TGTGCCAGCAGCCAAGATACTCTGGGACTACGAACCCCAGATACGCAGTATTTT. It is translated as CASSQDTLGLRTPDTQYF.

The chain uses TRBV6-5 and TRBJ1-2; TRBD1 is a possible D gene (6 bases). The CDR3 runs to 14 residues. Germline CDR1 and CDR2: MNHEY and SVGAGI. Trimming shortened V by 5 bases and J by 7 bases, and 17 bases separated the two germline ends. CDR3 loop: CASSRLQGYRGYTF. CDR3 bases: TGTGCCAGCAGTCGACTACAGGGTTATCGTGGCTACACCTTC.

This chain uses TRBV23-1 with TRBJ2-7; D might be TRBD2 (5 bases). TRBV23-1 is an ORF for which the function is uncertain. This CDR3 is 17 amino acids long. Trimming removed 0 bases from V and 0 bases from J, with 15 bases in between. In DNA form, the CDR3 reads TGCGCCAGCAGTCAATCCCCGACCCGTGGGAGCTCCTACGAGCAGTACTTC. The encoded protein is CASSQSPTRGSSYEQYF.

This chain connects TRBV7-6 to TRBJ2-7; 7 bases map to TRBD2. CDR3 size: 16 residues. The trim removed 2 bases at V and 7 bases at J, leaving 14 bases unmatched. Per the germline V gene, CDR1 is SGHVS and CDR2 is FNYEAQ. The CDR3 bases are TGTGCCAGCAGCTTATTCGGGGCGGGAGCCCCTCGGGAGCAGTACTTC. Its protein product is CASSLFGAGAPREQYF.

This rearrangement joins TRBV4-2 to TRBJ2-4, with D hard to call. Germline values: CDR1 LGHNA, CDR2 YNFKEQ. V gave up 0 bases and J gave up 5 bases, with 11 bases separating them. This CDR3 comprises 15 residues. CDR3 DNA sequence: TGTGCCAGCAGCCAAGATCGGCAGGTCCAAAACATTCAGTACTTC. Protein product: CASSQDRQVQNIQYF.

The chain combines TRBV5-1 with TRBJ1-3, with D perhaps TRBD1 (5 bases). Germline CDR1 is SGHRS and CDR2 is YFSETQ. The CDR3 consists of 14 residues. Trimming removed 5 bases from V and 0 bases from J, with 9 bases in between. CDR3 DNA sequence: TGCGCCAGCAGTAAACAGGACTCTGGAAACACCATATATTTT. Translation: CASSKQDSGNTIYF.

In its sample, this clone was seen once. CDR3 loop: CASSLWTPSSYNEQFF. The CDR3 DNA reads TGTGCCAGCAGCTTGTGGACACCAAGCTCCTACAATGAGCAGTTCTTC. V usage is TRBV7-2 and J usage is TRBJ2-1, with D perhaps matching TRBD1 (5 bases). V was shortened by 3 bases and J by 0 bases, with 12 bases between the two germline ends. Germline V gives CDR1 SGHTA, CDR2 FQGNSA. The CDR3 spans 16 residues.